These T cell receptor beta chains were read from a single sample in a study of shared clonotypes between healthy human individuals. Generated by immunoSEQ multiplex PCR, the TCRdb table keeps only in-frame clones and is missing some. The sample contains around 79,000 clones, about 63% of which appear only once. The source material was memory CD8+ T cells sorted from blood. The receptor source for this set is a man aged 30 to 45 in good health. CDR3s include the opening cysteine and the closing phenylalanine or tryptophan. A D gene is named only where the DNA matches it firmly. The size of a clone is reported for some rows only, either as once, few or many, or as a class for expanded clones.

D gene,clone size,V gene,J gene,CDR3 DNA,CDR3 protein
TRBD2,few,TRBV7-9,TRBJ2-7,TGTGCCAGCAGCCCGACTAGCGGGAGCTTCGAGCAGTACTTC,CASSPTSGSFEQYF
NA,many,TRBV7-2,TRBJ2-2,TGTGCCAGCAGCGCAACATTAGCGGAGACCGGGGAGCTGTTTTTT,CASSATLAETGELFF
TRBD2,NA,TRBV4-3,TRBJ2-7,TGCGCCAGCAGCCAAGTGCTAGCGGGAGACTACGAGCAGTACTTC,CASSQVLAGDYEQYF
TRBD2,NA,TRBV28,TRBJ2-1,TGTGCCAGCAGTTGGCCCGCCGGGACTAGCGGGAGTAGGAATGAGCAGTTCTTC,CASSWPAGTSGSRNEQFF
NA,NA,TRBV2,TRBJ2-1,TGTGCCAGCAGTGGTTTAGCTGGGAAACGCGATGAGCAGTTCTTC,CASSGLAGKRDEQFF
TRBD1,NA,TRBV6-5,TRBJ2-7,TGTGCCAGCAGTTACTCTTTTTACAGGGGTGACTACGAGCAGTACTTC,CASSYSFYRGDYEQYF
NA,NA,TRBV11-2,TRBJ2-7,TGTGCCAGCAGCTTAGATAGGAGGGTCTCCTACGAGCAGTACTTC,CASSLDRRVSYEQYF
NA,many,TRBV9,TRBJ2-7,TGTGCCAGCAGCTCCTTTGATGTGGGGGCGCAGTACTTC,CASSSFDVGAQYF
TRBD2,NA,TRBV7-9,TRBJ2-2,TGTGCCAGCAGCACCCGGGGACTAGCGGAGAACACCGGGGAGCTGTTTTTT,CASSTRGLAENTGELFF
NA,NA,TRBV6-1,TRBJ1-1,TGTGCCAGCAGTGAACAGGGGTTGGGCACTGAAGCTTTCTTT,CASSEQGLGTEAFF
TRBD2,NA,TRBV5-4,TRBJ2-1,TGTGCCAGCAGCTCGACCGCGGGAGGGTGGGGCATGAATGAGCAGTTCTTC,CASSSTAGGWGMNEQFF
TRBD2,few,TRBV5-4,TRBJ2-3,TGTGCCAGCAGCCCCAGCGGGACCCGGAGTACAGATACGCAGTATTTT,CASSPSGTRSTDTQYF
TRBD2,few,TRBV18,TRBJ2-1,TGTGCCAGCTCACCACAGCCTAGCGGGAGGGCTGAGCAGTTCTTC,CASSPQPSGRAEQFF
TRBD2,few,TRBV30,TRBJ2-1,TGTGCCTGGGAGACTAGCGGCTACAATGAGCAGTTCTTC,CAWETSGYNEQFF
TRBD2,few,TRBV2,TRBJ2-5,TGTGCCAGCAGGGGACTAGCGGTGCAAGAGACCCAGTACTTC,CASRGLAVQETQYF
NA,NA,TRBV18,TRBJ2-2,TGTGCCAGCTCACCACCGATCGGGGGTTCCGGGGAGCTGTTTTTT,CASSPPIGGSGELFF
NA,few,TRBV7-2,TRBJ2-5,TGTGCCAGCAGCTTAGACTCATATGGCTGGGAGACCCAGTACTTC,CASSLDSYGWETQYF
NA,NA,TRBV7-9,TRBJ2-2,TGTGCCAGCAGTAGGTGGGAGCTGTTTTTT,CASSRWELFF
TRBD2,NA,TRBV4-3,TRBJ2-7,TGCGCCAGCAGCCACCAGCGGGAGGCATCCTACGAGCAGTACTTC,CASSHQREASYEQYF
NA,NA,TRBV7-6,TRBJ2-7,TGTGCCAGCAGCTTAAACCCAGCCTACGAGCAGTACTTC,CASSLNPAYEQYF
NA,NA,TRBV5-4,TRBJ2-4,TGTGCCAGCAGCTTGGCCGACGGAAACATTCAGTACTTC,CASSLADGNIQYF
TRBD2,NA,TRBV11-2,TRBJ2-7,TGTGCCAGCAGCTTAGTCTTCGGAAGTTGGGGCGGGAGGGCCGGTGAGCAGTACTTC,CASSLVFGSWGGRAGEQYF
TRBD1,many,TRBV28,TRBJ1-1,TGTGCCAGCAGGAGTTTGACAGGGGGCGCGTCTGAAGCTTTCTTT,CASRSLTGGASEAFF
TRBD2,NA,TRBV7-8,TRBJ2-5,TGTGCCAGCAGCTTATACCCGCGGGAGGGTCTTTGGGGGGAGACCCAGTACTTC,CASSLYPREGLWGETQYF
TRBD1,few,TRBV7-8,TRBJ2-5,TGTGCCAGCAGCAGACAGGGGGCGCGCGGATTCCAAGAGACCCAGTACTTC,CASSRQGARGFQETQYF
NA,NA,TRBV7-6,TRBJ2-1,TGTGCCAGCAGCTTAGGTTGGGATTCCTCCTACAATGAGCAGTTCTTC,CASSLGWDSSYNEQFF
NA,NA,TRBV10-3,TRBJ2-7,TGTGCCATCAGTGAGTCGTCGGACGTAATCTCCTACGAGCAGTACTTC,CAISESSDVISYEQYF
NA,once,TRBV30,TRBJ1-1,TGTGCCTGGAGTGGGTGGGACGGTCAAGGGACTGAAGCTTTCTTT,CAWSGWDGQGTEAFF
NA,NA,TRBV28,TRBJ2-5,TGTGCCAGCAGCCCCCATGGGGGTGAGACCCAGTACTTC,CASSPHGGETQYF
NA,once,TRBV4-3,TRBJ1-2,TGCGCCAGCAGCCTTACAGGGACCATCAACTATGGCTACACCTTC,CASSLTGTINYGYTF
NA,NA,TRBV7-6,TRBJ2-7,TGTGCCAGCAGCCAAGGACCCGACGAGCAGTACTTC,CASSQGPDEQYF
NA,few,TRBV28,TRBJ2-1,TGTGCCAGCACCCCCCGGAGGGACGATGAGCAGTTCTTC,CASTPRRDDEQFF
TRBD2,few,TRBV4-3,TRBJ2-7,TGCGCCAGCAGCCAAGTTACAATCCCGGGACTAGCGGGAAGGGAGCAGTACTTC,CASSQVTIPGLAGREQYF
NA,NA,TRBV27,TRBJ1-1,TGTGCCAGCCATTTCGGCAGAGAAGCTTTCTTT,CASHFGREAFF
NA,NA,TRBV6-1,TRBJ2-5,TGTGCCAGCAGTGAAGTGGTGGAGACCCAGTACTTC,CASSEVVETQYF
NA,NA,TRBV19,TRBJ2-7,TGTGCCAGTAGTATTCAGGAGGGCGACAACGAGCAGTACTTC,CASSIQEGDNEQYF